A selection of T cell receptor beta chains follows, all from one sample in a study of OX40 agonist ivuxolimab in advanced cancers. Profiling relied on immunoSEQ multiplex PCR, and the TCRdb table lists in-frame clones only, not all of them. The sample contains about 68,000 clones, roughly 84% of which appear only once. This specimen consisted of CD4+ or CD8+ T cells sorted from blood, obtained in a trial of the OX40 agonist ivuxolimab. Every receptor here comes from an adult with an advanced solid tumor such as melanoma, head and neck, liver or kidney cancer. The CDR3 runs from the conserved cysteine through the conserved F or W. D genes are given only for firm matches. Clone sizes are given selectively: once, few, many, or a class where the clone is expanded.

CASSYFGQPNYGYTF TGTGCCAGCAGTTACTTTGGACAGCCTAACTATGGCTACACCTTC TRBV6-5 . TRBJ1-2 15 .
CASSIPQSGGTNTGELFF TGTGCCAGCAGCATCCCGCAATCGGGGGGCACGAACACCGGGGAGCTGTTTTTT TRBV7-9 . TRBJ2-2 18 .
CASKLRPYEQYF TGTGCCAGTAAACTCAGGCCCTACGAGCAGTACTTC TRBV19 . TRBJ2-7 12 .
CASSPPRRNEKLFF TGCGCCAGCAGCCCCCCCAGGAGGAATGAAAAACTGTTTTTT TRBV4-1 once TRBJ1-4 14 .
CASSLVVQPYEQYF TGCGCCAGCAGCTTGGTAGTACAACCCTACGAGCAGTACTTC TRBV5-1 . TRBJ2-7 14 .
CASSQERRSEKLFF TGTGCCAGCAGCCAAGAACGGAGATCCGAAAAACTGTTTTTT TRBV4-2 . TRBJ1-4 14 .
CASSSAQGAEAFF TGTGCCAGCAGTTCCGCCCAGGGCGCTGAAGCTTTCTTT TRBV27 . TRBJ1-1 13 .
CAISDRSYEQYF TGTGCCATCAGTGACCGGTCCTACGAGCAGTACTTC TRBV10-3 . TRBJ2-7 12 .
CASSTRQGEYNEQFF TGTGCCAGTAGTACCAGACAGGGGGAGTACAATGAGCAGTTCTTC TRBV19 . TRBJ2-1 15 TRBD1
CASSPRQGYEQYF TGTGCCAGCAGTCCAAGACAGGGGTACGAGCAGTACTTC TRBV27 . TRBJ2-7 13 TRBD1
CASSVGQGAGNTIYF TGTGCCAGCTCGGTCGGACAGGGGGCTGGAAACACCATATATTTT TRBV18 . TRBJ1-3 15 TRBD1
CASSFGGAASNEKLFF TGCGCCAGCAGTTTTGGGGGCGCGGCATCTAATGAAAAACTGTTTTTT TRBV10-2 . TRBJ1-4 16 .
CTSRCACFAQSRANVLTF TGCACCAGCAGATGTGCGTGTTTTGCACAAAGTCGGGCCAACGTCCTGACTTTC TRBV1 . TRBJ2-6 18 .
CASSSLLAANTGELFF TGCGCCAGCAGCTCGTTACTAGCGGCCAACACCGGGGAGCTGTTTTTT TRBV5-1 . TRBJ2-2 16 TRBD2
CASSYDRASYEQYF TGTGCCAGCAGCTACGACAGGGCGTCCTACGAGCAGTACTTC TRBV27 . TRBJ2-7 14 TRBD1
CASSPQRQGLAQPQHF TGTGCCAGCAGCCCCCAGCGACAGGGCTTGGCTCAGCCCCAGCATTTT TRBV5-6 . TRBJ1-5 16 TRBD1
CASSLGGAQYEQYF TGTGCCAGCAGCTTAGGGGGGGCCCAATACGAGCAGTACTTC TRBV7-7 . TRBJ2-7 14 .
CASSLLGGQGTEAFF TGTGCCAGCAGCTTATTGGGGGGGCAGGGTACTGAAGCTTTCTTT TRBV7-6 . TRBJ1-1 15 .
CASSSDRSLIYEQYF TGTGCCAGCAGTTCAGACAGGAGCCTCATCTACGAGCAGTACTTC TRBV27 once TRBJ2-7 15 .
CASSPRRGADEKLFF TGTGCCAGCAGCCCCCGACGGGGGGCAGACGAAAAACTGTTTTTT TRBV7-8 . TRBJ1-4 15 .
CASSPPIGTGVPNYGYTF TGCGCCAGCAGCCCTCCGATTGGGACAGGAGTTCCTAACTATGGCTACACCTTC TRBV4-1 . TRBJ1-2 18 TRBD1
CASSYATGGTNYGYTF TGCGCCAGCAGCTACGCAACAGGGGGAACTAACTATGGCTACACCTTC TRBV5-1 . TRBJ1-2 16 TRBD1
CASSLSSSQPQHF TGTGCCAGCAGTCTGAGTTCTTCACAGCCCCAGCATTTT TRBV6-5 . TRBJ1-5 13 .
CATQAGSGANVLTF TGTGCCACCCAGGCCGGATCTGGGGCCAACGTCCTGACTTTC TRBV10-3 . TRBJ2-6 14 .
CSVDELAGGTQYF TGCAGCGTTGACGAGCTAGCTGGAGGGACCCAGTACTTC TRBV29-1 few TRBJ2-5 13 .
CASSFTPGQGGNTQYF TGTGCCAGTAGTTTCACTCCAGGACAGGGGGGAAATACGCAGTATTTT TRBV19 . TRBJ2-3 16 TRBD1
CASRKDSSMSSYNSPLHF TGTGCCAGCAGGAAGGACAGTTCCATGAGCTCCTATAATTCACCCCTCCACTTT TRBV5-4 few TRBJ1-6 18 .
CASSYGGSNQPQHF TGTGCCAGCAGCTATGGGGGGAGCAATCAGCCCCAGCATTTT TRBV7-8 once TRBJ1-5 14 .
CASSGNRGTDTQYF TGTGCCAGCAGTGGAAACAGGGGCACAGATACGCAGTATTTT TRBV6-1 . TRBJ2-3 14 .
CASSLGTVGETQYF TGTGCCAGCAGCCTCGGGACAGTCGGAGAGACCCAGTACTTC TRBV11-2 once TRBJ2-5 14 TRBD1
CASGPDRGGPGAQYF TGTGCTAGTGGCCCGGACAGGGGGGGACCCGGGGCCCAGTACTTC TRBV12-5 . TRBJ2-5 15 TRBD1
CASSYSETGELFF TGTGCCAGCAGTTACTCGGAGACCGGGGAGCTGTTTTTT TRBV6-5 . TRBJ2-2 13 .
CASSVPGGVYEQYF TGTGCCAGTAGTGTACCAGGGGGCGTCTACGAGCAGTACTTC TRBV19 . TRBJ2-7 14 TRBD1
CASSPGGGETQYF TGCGCCAGCAGCCCCGGGGGAGGGGAGACCCAGTACTTC TRBV5-1 few TRBJ2-5 13 TRBD2
CATQPGRNSPLHF TGTGCCACCCAGCCGGGCCGAAATTCACCCCTCCACTTT TRBV2 . TRBJ1-6 13 .
CASSFYRTANYGYTF TGTGCCAGCAGCTTCTACAGAACCGCTAACTATGGCTACACCTTC TRBV2 . TRBJ1-2 15 .
CASSVLGARGTDTQYF TGTGCCAGTAGTGTGCTGGGGGCAAGAGGCACAGATACGCAGTATTTT TRBV19 few TRBJ2-3 16 .
CASSLPIYNEQFF TGTGCCAGCAGCTTACCTATTTACAATGAGCAGTTCTTC TRBV7-2 once TRBJ2-1 13 .
CASSLGQQGRNEQFF TGTGCCAGCAGCTTGGGACAGCAGGGTAGGAATGAGCAGTTCTTC TRBV5-4 . TRBJ2-1 15 .
CASRFSTSGSSTDTQYF TGTGCCAGCAGGTTCTCGACTAGCGGTTCTAGCACAGATACGCAGTATTTT TRBV7-2 . TRBJ2-3 17 TRBD2
CASRSTNRYTSNYGYTF TGCGCCAGCCGTAGTACCAACCGATACACGAGTAACTATGGCTACACCTTC TRBV4-1 . TRBJ1-2 17 .
CAWTEGMGNQPQHF TGTGCCTGGACAGAGGGGATGGGCAATCAGCCCCAGCATTTT TRBV30 . TRBJ1-5 14 .
CASSLSVDRNGNTIYF TGCGCCAGCAGCTTGTCCGTTGACAGAAATGGAAACACCATATATTTT TRBV5-1 . TRBJ1-3 16 .
CVGGRNEKLFF TGCGTGGGGGGGCGAAATGAAAAACTGTTTTTT TRBV29-1 . TRBJ1-4 11 .
CASSIKGKNGPYNEQFF TGTGCCAGTAGTATTAAAGGGAAAAACGGGCCTTACAATGAGCAGTTCTTC TRBV19 few TRBJ2-1 17 .